This TCR beta chain stems from a study of blood T cell repertoires in COVID-19. Across the whole study: Acute-phase and convalescent COVID-19 samples originated in the United States, Italy and Spain.

Original processing notes: Reference gene primer amplification gave nucleated cell count estimates. Measured with immunoSEQ multiplex PCR; TCRdb has only the in-frame clones, and not every one. The DNA was the basis for D and trimming; V, J and clone size are from that table. The sample contains roughly 120,000 clones, more than 75% of which appear only once. The CDR3 runs to 13 residues. Unmatched junction bases numbered 2, after V lost 2 bases and J lost 8 bases. CDR1 is MNHEY and CDR2 is SVGAGI in the germline V gene. V and J are TRBV6-5 and TRBJ1-1, with 10 positions matching TRBD1. Sequences were obtained from peripheral blood. The source of this sequence is a man in his 60s with acute or convalescent COVID-19. CDR3 sequence (DNA): TGTGCCAGCAGTTACAGGGACAGGGGAGAAGCTTTCTTT. Protein: CASSYRDRGEAFF.